These 28 T cell receptor beta chains originate from one sample sequenced in a study of shared clonotypes between healthy human individuals (dated by TCRdb to the early 2020s). CD8 naive samples were obtained by positive selection for CCR7 among CD45RO-negative cells, yielding a CD45RA+CCR7+ population from which TemRA cells were excluded. The library was obtained by the immunoSEQ multiplex PCR assay. TCRdb limited this immuneACCESS table to in-frame rearrangements with V and J called. A share of clones is missing; checked studies link under half to unresolved V genes, and the rest is unexplained. This sample is represented by around 1.9 million clones; about 93% of them were singletons. The top ten clonotypes cover around 1.7% of the sample. Sequenced input: naive CD8+ T cells from PBMCs. This sample's cell subset or site label indicates: CD45RA+CCR7+. The source of these receptors is a man younger than 35 in good health. Some clones in this sample may be carry-over from other donors' samples.

The chain has TRBV5-6 and TRBJ1-1; D call uncertain. Per the germline V gene, CDR1 is SGHDT and CDR2 is YYEEEE. This CDR3 is 16 amino acids long. The ends were cut back, 1 base at V and 1 base at J, with 14 bases in the middle. The CDR3: CASSLRYLSANTEAFF. CDR3 nucleotides: TGTGCCAGCAGCTTGAGGTATCTGAGTGCGAACACTGAAGCTTTCTTT.

The gene calls are TRBV4-2 and TRBJ2-2; D is unclear. Germline values: CDR1 LGHNA, CDR2 YNFKEQ. The CDR3 sequence is 15 residues long. Trimming cost V 5 bases and J 7 bases, with 17 bases left between them. The CDR3: CASSRGPVGGGELFF. As DNA, the CDR3 is TGTGCCAGCAGCAGAGGACCCGTCGGCGGCGGGGAGCTGTTTTTT.

The genes are TRBV4-3 and TRBJ1-1; D perhaps matches TRBD1 (5 bases). Germline CDR1 and CDR2: LGHNA and YSLEER. Trimming left V 0 bases short and J 1 base short, with 15 bases between. CDR3 length: 17 amino acids. The DNA for the CDR3 is TGCGCCAGCAGCCAAGATCGGCCGCAGGGTTGGAACACTGAAGCTTTCTTT. This encodes CASSQDRPQGWNTEAFF.

The chain combines TRBV5-1 with TRBJ1-4, with TRBD1 as a possible D gene (5 bases). Germline V gene sequence: CDR1 SGHRS, CDR2 YFSETQ. The CDR3 runs to 17 residues. V shed 0 bases and J shed 7 bases, with 19 bases lying between them. CDR3: CASSLGGGQVRIEKLFF. CDR3 bases: TGCGCCAGCAGCTTGGGAGGCGGACAAGTACGCATTGAAAAACTGTTTTTT. Full variable domain (outside the CDR3, taken from reference TRBV5-1 and TRBJ1-4): KAGVTQTPRYLIKTRGQQVTLSCSPISGHRSVSWYQQTPGQGLQFLFEYFSETQRNKGNFPGRFSGRQFSNSRSEMNVSTLELGDSALYLCASSLGGGQVRIEKLFFGSGTQLSVL.

The rearrangement links TRBV9 to TRBJ2-7; D is possibly TRBD1 (6 bases). V lost 4 bases, J lost 2 bases, and 13 bases lay in between. This CDR3 contains 14 residues. Germline loops: CDR1 SGDLS, CDR2 YYNGEE. CDR3 DNA: TGTGCCAGCAGCTTGCTTGACAGGACCTACGAGCAGTACTTC. Translation gives CASSLLDRTYEQYF.

The chain recombines TRBV9 with TRBJ2-1, with D possibly being TRBD2 (5 bases). The CDR3 has 12 residues. Germline V gene data show CDR1 as SGDLS and CDR2 as YYNGEE. Trimming removed 3 bases at V and 5 bases at J, with 6 bases between. CDR3 in DNA: TGTGCCAGCAGCGCGGGGAACAATGAGCAGTTCTTC. It encodes CASSAGNNEQFF.

V is TRBV11-2 and J is TRBJ2-3; 10 bases map to TRBD2. V was clipped by 4 bases and J by 2 bases; unmatched bases: 9. Germline V gene sequence: CDR1 SGHAT, CDR2 FQNNGV. This CDR3 contains 17 residues. CDR3 loop: CASSSVNSGRATDTQYF. CDR3 bases: TGTGCCAGCAGCTCCGTTAACAGCGGGAGGGCCACAGATACGCAGTATTTT.

The chain carries TRBV4-3 and TRBJ2-1; no definite D call. The germline V gene encodes CDR1 LGHNA and CDR2 YSLEER. CDR3 length equals 13 residues. V was clipped by 0 bases and J by 8 bases, with 8 bases between them. CDR3 protein: CASSQDERYEQFF. The CDR3 DNA sequence: TGCGCCAGCAGCCAAGATGAGAGGTATGAGCAGTTCTTC.

Note on this clone: This specimen includes other DNA sequences encoding the same CDR3. J is TRBJ2-2 and V is TRBV27; D might be TRBD2 (6 bases). Germline-derived CDR1 and CDR2 are MNHEY and SMNVEV (reference sequence). The ends were cut back, 4 bases at V and 6 bases at J, with 6 bases in the middle. The CDR3 has 12 residues. CDR3 amino acids: CASSWGAGELFF. CDR3 DNA sequence: TGTGCCAGCAGTTGGGGGGCCGGGGAGCTGTTTTTT.

The chain couples TRBV7-2 to TRBJ2-7, with D perhaps TRBD2 (6 bases). Germline V gene sequence: CDR1 SGHTA, CDR2 FQGNSA. The CDR3 length is 13 residues. V lost 5 bases to trimming and J lost 5 bases, with 13 bases between them. The CDR3 DNA is TGTGCCAGCAGCCCGGCCGGGAGCGACGAGCAGTACTTC. It encodes CASSPAGSDEQYF.

Concerning this clone: This sample also contains other DNA sequences that code for the same CDR3. The chain carries TRBV27 and TRBJ1-1, with D hard to call. CDR1 MNHEY and CDR2 SMNVEV come from the germline V gene (reference sequence). The CDR3 extends over 14 amino acids. The V end was cut by 5 bases, the J end by 1 base, with 11 bases between. This CDR3 is CASSPWTGNTEAFF. DNA for the CDR3: TGTGCCAGCAGTCCATGGACCGGGAACACTGAAGCTTTCTTT.

The V call is TRBV7-6, the J call TRBJ1-4; tentatively, D is TRBD1 (6 bases). The germline gives CDR1 SGHVS, CDR2 FNYEAQ. This CDR3 is 15 amino acids long. V was cut by 1 base and J by 6 bases, with 12 bases left in between. The DNA of the CDR3 is TGTGCCAGCAGCTTAGAAACAGGGCTGGATGAAAAACTGTTTTTT. Amino acids: CASSLETGLDEKLFF.

J is TRBJ2-1 and V is TRBV29-1; 10 nucleotides line up with TRBD2. The germline CDR1 and CDR2 sequences are SQVTM and ANQGSEA. The V gene end was trimmed by 3 bases and the J gene end by 10 bases; junction bases not matched to a gene: 6. The CDR3 contains 13 residues. The CDR3 DNA sequence: TGCAGCGTTGATAGACTAGCGGGTACCGAGCAGTTCTTC. Encoded protein: CSVDRLAGTEQFF.

The CDR3 region is CASSFSGTGDYEQFF. In nucleotides, the CDR3 is TGTGCCAGCAGTTTCTCCGGGACAGGGGACTATGAGCAGTTCTTC. This rearrangement joins TRBV28 to TRBJ2-1; 10 nucleotides match TRBD1. The CDR3 is 15 residues long. J was trimmed by 8 bases and V by 3 bases; bases with no gene match: 7. Germline V CDR1 and CDR2: MDHEN, SYDVKM.

The chain uses TRBV5-1 and TRBJ2-5, with a weak D call TRBD2 (5 bases). The germline gives CDR1 SGHRS, CDR2 YFSETQ. With 5 bases removed from V and 3 bases from J, the gap between germline ends came to 11 bases. The CDR3 runs 13 residues. This chain's CDR3 is CASRSPGEETQYF. Here the CDR3 DNA reads TGCGCCAGCAGGTCCCCCGGGGAAGAGACCCAGTACTTC.

The chain combines TRBV30 with TRBJ2-7; D assignment may be TRBD1 or TRBD2 (5 bases each). The germline CDR1 and CDR2 sequences are GTSNPN and SVGIG (reference sequence). Trimming removed 2 bases from V and 3 bases from J, with 11 bases in between. CDR3 length: 13 residues. This CDR3 reads CAWSWGKGYEQYF. CDR3 nucleotide sequence: TGTGCCTGGAGTTGGGGGAAGGGCTACGAGCAGTACTTC.

The gene calls are TRBV27 and TRBJ1-4, with D possibly TRBD1 on 5 matching bases. This CDR3 contains 18 residues. V dropped 2 bases and J dropped 10 bases, with 26 bases sitting between them. Germline lookup yields CDR1 MNHEY and CDR2 SMNVEV (reference sequence). CDR3 loop: CASSLGSDSVRLRRKLFF. CDR3 nucleotide sequence: TGTGCCAGCAGTTTAGGCTCAGACAGTGTCCGCCTCCGGCGAAAACTGTTTTTT.

The CDR3 nucleotides read TGTGCCACCTCTCGACCCGGGACAGGGGTCTACGAGCAGTACTTC. This translates into CATSRPGTGVYEQYF. The genes are TRBV13 and TRBJ2-7; TRBD1 matches at 10 bases. The V gene's germline CDR1 is PRHDT and CDR2 FYEKMQ (reference sequence). Trimming cost V 10 bases and J 3 bases; bases outside gene matches: 12. This CDR3 contains 15 residues.

As regards this clone: Other nucleotide sequences from this sample produce the same CDR3. V usage is TRBV5-5 and J usage is TRBJ2-7, with 7 nucleotides matching TRBD1. Germline trimming cut 0 bases from V and 3 bases from J; bases unmatched to any gene: 3. The CDR3 is 14 residues long. CDR1 is SGHKS, CDR2 YYEKEE, per germline (reference sequence). CDR3 sequence: CASSLGQGVYEQYF. In nucleotides, the CDR3 is TGTGCCAGCAGCTTGGGACAGGGCGTCTACGAGCAGTACTTC. The full variable domain, completed using reference TRBV5-5 and TRBJ2-7, is DAGVTQSPTHLIKTRGQQVTLRCSPISGHKSVSWYQQVLGQGPQFIFQYYEKEERGRGNFPDRFSARQFPNYSSELNVNALLLGDSALYLCASSLGQGVYEQYFGPGTRLTVT.

The rearrangement uses TRBV6-5 and TRBJ2-5; the D gene is possibly TRBD1 (5 bases). The germline CDR1 and CDR2 sequences are MNHEY and SVGAGI. V was trimmed by 2 bases and J by 1 base, leaving 14 bases between them. This CDR3 contains 16 residues. DNA for the CDR3: TGTGCCAGCAGTTACGGAGACAGAGCCCGCCAAGAGACCCAGTACTTC. Amino acids: CASSYGDRARQETQYF.

For the CDR3, the DNA is TGTGCCAGCAGCTCCCGGGACACCCTTAACTATGGCTACACCTTC. It is translated as CASSSRDTLNYGYTF. This sequence joins TRBV5-4 and TRBJ1-2; D is possibly TRBD1 (6 bases). V was trimmed by 3 bases and J by 1 base, leaving 13 bases between them. Germline loops: CDR1 SGHNT, CDR2 YYREEE (reference sequence). CDR3 length: 15 residues.

V and J are TRBV5-1 and TRBJ1-1, with TRBD1 as a possible D gene (6 bases). Germline CDR1 is SGHRS and CDR2 is YFSETQ. V was pared by 7 bases and J by 5 bases, with 18 bases between. The CDR3 is made up of 14 amino acids. The CDR3 protein is CASSATGSGTEAFF. The CDR3 DNA is TGCGCCAGCTCCGCGACAGGCTCTGGGACTGAAGCTTTCTTT.

The rearrangement links TRBV25-1 to TRBJ2-2; D not resolved. Deletions cut 4 bases from V and 5 bases from J, with 8 bases between. The CDR3 is 13 amino acids. Germline-derived CDR1 and CDR2 are MGHDK and SYGVNS. CDR3 protein: CASSAVYTGELFF. The CDR3 DNA follows: TGTGCCAGCAGTGCCGTCTATACCGGGGAGCTGTTTTTT. The complete variable domain, with remaining parts taken from reference TRBV25-1 and TRBJ2-2, reads EADIYQTPRYLVIGTGKKITLECSQTMGHDKMYWYQQDPGMELHLIHYSYGVNSTEKGDLSSESTVSRIRTEHFPLTLESARPSHTSQYLCASSAVYTGELFFGEGSRLTVL.

This chain uses TRBV4-3 with TRBJ2-7; weak D call: TRBD2 (5 bases). Germline values: CDR1 LGHNA, CDR2 YSLEER. With 2 bases removed from V and 7 bases from J, the gap between germline ends came to 15 bases. The CDR3 contains 14 residues. The CDR3 coding sequence is TGCGCCAGCAGCCAACTAACGGGATCCGAGGAGCAGTACTTC. It translates to CASSQLTGSEEQYF.

The CDR3 sequence: CASGYRESNYGYTF. DNA for the CDR3: TGTGCCAGCGGATACAGGGAATCAAACTATGGCTACACCTTC. This chain joins TRBV6-5 and TRBJ1-2, with a tentative D call TRBD1 (6 bases). The V end lost 8 bases, the J end lost 2 bases, and 15 bases lay between the germline ends. Germline CDR1 and CDR2: MNHEY and SVGAGI. The CDR3 has 14 residues.

The chain joins TRBV4-1 to TRBJ1-1; D call uncertain. Trimming stripped 7 bases from V and 1 base from J, with 13 bases between. This CDR3 spans 14 amino acids. Germline V gene data show CDR1 as MGHRA and CDR2 as YSYEKL. The CDR3 sequence: CASTTSPQNTEAFF. DNA for the CDR3: TGCGCCAGCACCACGTCCCCCCAGAACACTGAAGCTTTCTTT.

The chain is built from TRBV6-5 and TRBJ1-2, with D maybe TRBD1 (5 bases). CDR3 length equals 13 residues. Germline V lookup: CDR1 MNHEY, CDR2 SVGAGI. Between the trimmed V and J ends, which lost 0 bases and 7 bases, there was a span of 9 bases. CDR3 DNA sequence: TGTGCCAGCAGTTACTCCGGGGCCTCTGGCTACACCTTC. Translating gives CASSYSGASGYTF.

The J gene is TRBJ2-7, the V gene TRBV6-6; no clear D. The germline gives CDR1 MNHNY, CDR2 SVGAGI (reference sequence). The CDR3 length is 13 residues. V was pared by 8 bases and J by 6 bases, with 17 bases between. The CDR3 DNA reads TGTGCCAGCTGCAACGCCGGCCCCCGCGAGCAGTACTTC. Translation: CASCNAGPREQYF.